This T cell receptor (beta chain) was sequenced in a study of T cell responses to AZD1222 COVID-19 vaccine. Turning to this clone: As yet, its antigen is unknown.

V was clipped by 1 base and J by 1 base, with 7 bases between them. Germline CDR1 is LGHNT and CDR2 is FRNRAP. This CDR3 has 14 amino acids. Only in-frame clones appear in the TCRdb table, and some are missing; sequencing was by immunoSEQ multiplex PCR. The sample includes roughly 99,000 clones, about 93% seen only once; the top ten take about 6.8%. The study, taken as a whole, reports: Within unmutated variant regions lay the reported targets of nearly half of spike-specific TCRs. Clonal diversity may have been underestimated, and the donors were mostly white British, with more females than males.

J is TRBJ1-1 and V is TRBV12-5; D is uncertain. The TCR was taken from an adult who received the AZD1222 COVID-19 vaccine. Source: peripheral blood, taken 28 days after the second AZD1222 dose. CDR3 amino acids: CASGLGDPNTEAFF. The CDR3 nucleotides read TGTGCTAGTGGTTTGGGGGATCCGAACACTGAAGCTTTCTTT.